The 19 T cell receptor beta chains below all came from one sample that was sequenced in a study of Graves' ophthalmopathy and Graves' hyperthyroidism. TCR beta CDR3 amplification used RNA transcripts. Scientists carried out first-round RT-PCR using HTBI primers and then a second-round multiplex PCR. TCRdb used MiXCR to reprocess the multiplex PCR reads, holding one entry per CDR3 protein. The profile shows about 1.1 million distinct CDR3 sequences, roughly two fifths of them singletons. Sequenced material: peripheral blood or thyroid tissue (not recorded which). These receptors were obtained from an adult man with Graves' hyperthyroidism.

Ten or more counts support this clonotype. The chain is built from TRBV12-3 or TRBV12-4 and TRBJ2-7; tentatively, D is TRBD2 (6 bases). The CDR3 covers 13 residues. Trimming left V 5 bases short and J 2 bases short, with 10 bases between. The CDR3 DNA sequence: TGTGCCAGCAGTGGGGGGAACACCTACGAGCAGTACTTC. Translated: CASSGGNTYEQYF.

The CDR3 here is CSAPGCDTGELFF. CDR3 DNA: TGCAGTGCTCCTGGGTGCGACACCGGGGAGCTGTTTTTT. The V and J genes are TRBV20-1 and TRBJ2-2; D is uncertain. Germline V CDR1 and CDR2: DFQATT, SNEGSKA (reference sequence). The CDR3 runs 13 residues. V dropped 5 bases and J dropped 3 bases, with 10 bases sitting between them.

This rearrangement joins TRBV4-3 to TRBJ1-5; possible D gene TRBD1, 5 bases. The germline V and J ends were trimmed by 0 bases and 7 bases, with 13 bases remaining between them. CDR1 and CDR2 from the germline V gene are LGHNA and YSLEER. CDR3 length: 15 residues. The DNA for the CDR3 is TGCGCCAGCAGCCAAGAGATGTGGGGGATCCAGCCCCAGCATTTT. Its protein is CASSQEMWGIQPQHF.

The DNA of the CDR3 is TGCAGTGCTAGGACAGGGACAGGGGGAAAACTGTTTTTT. This gives the protein CSARTGTGGKLFF. The V gene is TRBV20-1, the J gene TRBJ1-4; 11 nucleotides align to TRBD1. The junction had 4 bases not matched to a gene; V was cut back by 3 bases and J by 10 bases. The CDR3 length is 13 residues. Germline V gene data show CDR1 as DFQATT and CDR2 as SNEGSKA (reference sequence).

The CDR3 here is CASKRGGFSSGNTIYF. In DNA form, the CDR3 reads TGTGCCAGCAAACGGGGGGGCTTTTCCTCTGGAAACACCATATATTTT. The chain is built from TRBV15 and TRBJ1-3; D perhaps matches TRBD1 (6 bases). V was shortened by 10 bases and J by 0 bases, with 19 bases between the two germline ends. The CDR3 is 16 residues long. Germline loops: CDR1 LNHNV, CDR2 YYDKDF (reference sequence).

The CDR3 DNA reads TGCGCCAGCAGACAAATGGGACTAGAATACGAGCAGTACTTC. Its protein product is CASRQMGLEYEQYF. J is TRBJ2-7 and V is TRBV5-1; 8 bases fit TRBD2. The CDR3 is 14 residues long. The germline V gene has CDR1 SGHRS and CDR2 YFSETQ. Trimming removed 5 bases from V and 4 bases from J; junction bases left unmatched: 8.

This clonotype has a count of ten or more. The chain uses TRBV6-6 and TRBJ2-5, with 10 positions matching TRBD1. V lost 6 bases and J lost 3; bases outside the gene matches: 7. The CDR3 loop spans 15 amino acids. Germline CDR1 reads MNHNY; CDR2 reads SVGAGI (reference sequence). CDR3 DNA: TGTGCCAGCAGGAAATACGGGACAGGGGAAGAGACCCAGTACTTC. Its protein is CASRKYGTGEETQYF.

V usage is TRBV20-1 and J usage is TRBJ1-1, with unresolved D. The germline V and J ends were trimmed by 1 base and 0 bases, with 9 bases remaining between them. Germline V gives CDR1 DFQATT, CDR2 SNEGSKA (reference sequence). The CDR3 is 14 residues long. CDR3 sequence: CSARVRTLNTEAFF. The CDR3 DNA is TGCAGTGCTAGAGTAAGAACACTGAACACTGAAGCTTTCTTT.

This clonotype was picked up a small number of times. In nucleotides, the CDR3 is TGCAGCACAGGGGATCTGAACACTGAAGCTTTCTTT. Its translation: CSTGDLNTEAFF. J is TRBJ1-1 and V is TRBV20-1, with TRBD1 matching 7 bases. Germline V gene sequence: CDR1 DFQATT, CDR2 SNEGSKA (reference sequence). This CDR3 has 12 residues.

This clonotype was seen ten or more times. This sequence joins TRBV20-1 and TRBJ2-7, with D tentatively TRBD1 (6 bases). Between the trimmed V and J ends, which lost 3 bases and 4 bases, there was a span of 19 bases. CDR3 length: 15 residues. CDR1 DFQATT and CDR2 SNEGSKA come from the germline V gene (reference sequence). CDR3: CSARSKDSLPYEQYF. CDR3 in DNA: TGCAGTGCTAGGTCCAAGGACAGCTTACCTTACGAGCAGTACTTC.

About this clonotype: A much larger clonotype is one base distant, so this may be a read error. V gene TRBV5-4 combines with J gene TRBJ2-5; 11 bases match TRBD2. Germline CDR1 SGHNT, CDR2 YYREEE (reference sequence). The CDR3 totals 14 residues. V shed 7 bases and J 7 bases; nucleotides not matched to a gene: 9. The CDR3 DNA is TGTGCCAGCCATCAAGGGGGACTAGCGGTGACCCAGTACTTC. This sequence encodes CASHQGGLAVTQYF.

This chain uses TRBV29-1 with TRBJ1-5; D ambiguous. The germline V gene has CDR1 SQVTM and CDR2 ANQGSEA. The CDR3 is made up of 11 amino acids. This CDR3 is CSQGLGQPQHF. The CDR3 DNA sequence: TGCAGTCAAGGGTTAGGTCAGCCCCAGCATTTT.

Of note for this clonotype: Compared with germline, one end of the junction differs, possibly owing to a read error. The chain joins TRBV20-1 to TRBJ1-1, with 11 nucleotides matching TRBD1. The CDR3 extends over 13 amino acids. Germline CDR1 is DFQATT and CDR2 is SNEGSKA (reference sequence). CDR3 bases: TGCAGTGTTAGAGGGACAGGGGGTACTGAAGCTTTCTTT. Its protein is CSVRGTGGTEAFF.

This clonotype was detected a few times. V usage is TRBV20-1 and J usage is TRBJ2-7, with TRBD1 identical over 9 bases. Losses at the gene ends were 6 bases for V and 8 bases for J; bases not matched to a gene: 11. CDR1 DFQATT and CDR2 SNEGSKA come from the germline V gene (reference sequence). The CDR3 is made up of 13 amino acids. This CDR3 is CSARTGVQAQQYF. The CDR3 DNA reads TGCAGTGCCAGGACAGGGGTCCAGGCCCAGCAGTACTTC.

At least ten counts were recorded for this clonotype. The chain has TRBV29-1 and TRBJ2-7; 7 bases map to TRBD2. The V segment lost 0 bases and the J segment 4 bases; nucleotides outside the gene matches: 9. The CDR3 runs to 15 residues. Germline V lookup: CDR1 SQVTM, CDR2 ANQGSEA. The CDR3 DNA is TGCAGCGTTGAAGATCGGGGGGACGGCATTTACGAGCAGTACTTC. This sequence encodes CSVEDRGDGIYEQYF.

The chain uses TRBV29-1 and TRBJ1-3, with D possibly matching TRBD1 (6 bases). V gave up 2 bases and J gave up 4 bases, with 9 bases separating them. The CDR3 has 13 amino acids. The germline gives CDR1 SQVTM, CDR2 ANQGSEA. The CDR3: CSVETRGGNTIYF. Written as DNA, the CDR3 is TGCAGCGTTGAAACTAGGGGGGGAAACACCATATATTTT.

This clonotype was seen only a few times. The chain recombines TRBV7-2 with TRBJ1-1; TRBD1 might be the D (6 bases). CDR3 size: 14 residues. Between the trimmed V and J ends, which lost 0 bases and 5 bases, there was a span of 10 bases. The germline V gene encodes CDR1 SGHTA and CDR2 FQGNSA. The CDR3 spells CASSLARGVTEAFF. DNA of the CDR3: TGTGCCAGCAGCTTAGCAAGGGGGGTGACTGAAGCTTTCTTT.

The rearrangement joins TRBV2 to TRBJ2-2; D is possibly TRBD1 (6 bases). Trimming stripped 4 bases from V and 4 bases from J, with 10 bases between. The CDR3 is 14 amino acids. Germline values: CDR1 SNHLY, CDR2 FYNNEI. CDR3 in amino acids: CASSAQGITGELFF. DNA for the CDR3: TGTGCCAGCAGTGCACAGGGTATCACCGGGGAGCTGTTTTTT. Filled out from reference TRBV2 and TRBJ2-2, the complete variable domain reads EPEVTQTPSHQVTQMGQEVILRCVPISNHLYFYWYRQILGQKVEFLVSFYNNEISEKSEIFDDQFSVERPDGSNFTLKIRSTKLEDSAMYFCASSAQGITGELFFGEGSRLTVL.

The V and J genes are TRBV6-5 and TRBJ1-1, with D perhaps matching TRBD1 (5 bases). This CDR3 is 15 amino acids long. Trimming took 4 bases from V and 0 from J, leaving 12 bases between them. Germline lookup yields CDR1 MNHEY and CDR2 SVGAGI. The CDR3 DNA follows: TGTGCCAGCAGTTCGGACAACGCAATGAACACTGAAGCTTTCTTT. Translation gives CASSSDNAMNTEAFF.